In this sample, the clone carrying this T cell receptor (beta chain) turned up a few times. Its target is not known. This CDR3 is built from 11 residues. Trimming stripped 0 bases from V and 14 bases from J, with 9 bases between. CDR1 is SNHLY and CDR2 is FYNNEI in the germline V gene. This sample was included in a study of blood T cells in healthy people across ages. In the study overall: Template switching recovered approximately one barcoded beta molecule for every two T cells. Study conclusions and caveats: A roughly linear age-dependent decrease characterized TCR beta diversity per million T cells. When set beside aged donors, long-lived donors presented more naive CD4+ cells and higher diversity.

The study drew donors from healthy Caucasian individuals in Russia aged roughly 6 to 95. A second PCR of about 6 to 11 cycles used a sample-barcoded 5' primer and a J-beta primer mix. TCRdb reprocessed the 5' RACE reads via MiXCR and lists one record per CDR3 protein. The table has about 1,800,000 distinct CDR3 sequences, approximately 30% seen once. This TCR came from a woman aged 25 to 39 in good health. This chain joins TRBV2 and TRBJ2-3; a possible D gene is TRBD1 (5 bases). The sequenced sample consisted of blood. The CDR3 sequence: CASSEAGVAYF. Here the CDR3 DNA reads TGTGCCAGCAGTGAAGCAGGGGTTGCGTATTTT.